This record looks at one TCR beta chain sequence and its context. This clonotype was observed at least ten times. What antigen it recognizes has not been identified. Base-call qualities are not available, and no considerably larger clone is one nucleotide away. As encoded in the germline V gene, CDR1 is LGHNA while CDR2 is YSLEER. The CDR3 runs 16 amino acids, cysteine and phenylalanine included. Only the CDR3 DNA is retained, 48 bases long and in frame from the first base. Trimming accounts for 3 bases at V and 5 bases at J, while the number of junction bases matched to no gene is 8. The 39 donors, aged about 6 to 100 years, were systemically healthy Caucasian individuals from Russia. Each donor gave ten milliliters of peripheral blood, drawn into EDTA-treated Vacutainer tubes. Ficoll-Paque density-gradient centrifugation was used to isolate PBMCs, with at least 7 million obtained per sample. Total RNA was extracted from PBMCs with Trizol reagent, with at least 5 micrograms obtained per sample. For every donor, an aliquot of PBMCs went through flow cytometry to measure the percentages of naive CD45RAhigh/CD27high T cells.

The source of the sample is a study of blood T cells in healthy people across ages (dated by TCRdb to 2014 to 2015). Concerning the study at large: In model experiments, roughly one uniquely barcoded TCR beta cDNA molecule per two T cells was captured by template switching. The donors were divided into four age groups: young (average 16 years), middle-aged (approximately 39), aged (roughly 66) and long-lived (82). The study analyzed two additional independent replicas of 1 million unique cDNA reads from the same blood draw for two donors, one aged 18 to 30 and one aged 80 or older. Donors of different ages were randomly distributed across sequencing lanes to avoid experimental bias. Age-related changes in TCR beta repertoire diversity were measured in the study by deep sequencing normalized with unique cDNA molecular identifiers.

Summary of the overall study and its limitations: Observed TCR beta diversity correlated strongly with the percentage of naive T cells measured by flow cytometry. As age increased, observed TCR beta diversity per million T cells dropped in a roughly linear way, and a significant reduction was already evident by age 40. Total diversity estimates from one million sequenced T cells were considered lower bounds and underestimates. The long-lived group showed more naive CD4+ T cells, fewer expanded clones and increased TCR diversity than the aged group, suggesting age selection. Since profiling was done on bulk unsorted PBMCs, naive and antigen-experienced compartments could not be conclusively compared. Because donor CMV infection status was unknown, age-related changes in expanded clonotypes were potentially confounded.

Receptor libraries were prepared by 5' RACE. The instrument given in TCRdb is Illumina HiSeq 2500. A second roughly 6 to 12 cycle PCR used a sample-barcoded 5' primer and a J-beta primer mix. Each TCR beta cDNA molecule received a unique molecular identifier from a template-switch 5' adaptor carrying 12 random nucleotides. Each sample yielded at least 3 million CDR3-containing paired-end reads. First-strand cDNA synthesis was performed from all RNA using the Mint cDNA synthesis kit, with priming by a TRBC-specific oligonucleotide. All cDNA was treated with uracil-DNA glycosylase and then went through a first 18-cycle PCR with the universal primers M1SS and BC2_uni_R. The paper's processing steps were these. For normalization, 1 million high-quality reads were randomly selected from each sample, with every read carrying a distinct molecular identifier. Instead of being binned into consensus sequences, reads that shared molecular identifiers were thrown out. MiTCR, run with a Q25 quality threshold and the strictest error-elimination algorithm, handled CDR3 identification, clonotype clustering and error correction. Lower-bound total TCR beta diversity was estimated with a nonparametric unseen species model using Euler transformation. The raw public reads went through TCRdb reprocessing: fastp at Q25, MiXCR clone calling, in-frame beta chains kept. For every CDR3 protein sequence, its rows merge into one entry that carries the most common genes and DNA. It is TCRdb's table, rather than the study itself, that gives the V and J calls and clone size. The sample table contains 1.5 million to 2 million distinct CDR3 sequences; only one count was recorded for 49% of them. The ten largest clones add up to more than 2% of the sample.

The chain employs TRBV4-3 and TRBJ2-7, with 12 bases aligning to TRBD1. Input material: blood. The source of this sequence is a woman in her thirties or forties in good health. The CDR3 amino acid sequence is: CASSQYPGQGADEQYF. The nucleotide sequence is TGCGCCAGCAGCCAGTACCCGGGACAGGGGGCTGACGAGCAGTACTTC.